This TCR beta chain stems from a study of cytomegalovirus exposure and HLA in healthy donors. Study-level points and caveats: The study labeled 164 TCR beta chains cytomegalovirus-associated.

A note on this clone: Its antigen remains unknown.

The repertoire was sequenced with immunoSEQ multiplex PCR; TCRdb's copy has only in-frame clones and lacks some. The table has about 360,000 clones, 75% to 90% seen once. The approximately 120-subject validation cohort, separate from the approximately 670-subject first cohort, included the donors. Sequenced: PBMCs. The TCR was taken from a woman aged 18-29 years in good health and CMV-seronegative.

This CDR3 is CASSPGDRTYEQYF. The CDR3 DNA reads as TGTGCCAGCAGCCCAGGGGACAGAACCTACGAGCAGTACTTC. This chain links TRBV28 with TRBJ2-7, with 7 bases matching TRBD1. This CDR3 spans 14 amino acids. With 6 bases clipped from V and 2 bases from J, the junction kept 7 bases outside the gene matches. Germline V lookup: CDR1 MDHEN, CDR2 SYDVKM.